Shown below are 30 T cell receptor beta chains from a single sample sequenced in a study of regulatory T cells in long-lasting Graves disease. Time point meaning: newly diagnosed GD, antithyroid drugs for less than 3 months. RNA extracted from PBMCs served as the sequencing template. Researchers made TCR beta libraries by using iRepertoire HTBI primers and running Arm-PCR on CDR3 regions. TCRdb reanalysed the multiplex PCR reads using MiXCR and keeps one entry per CDR3 protein. The sample contains 420,000 or so distinct CDR3 sequences, around 17% of which appear only once. Another study also made use of these data, one on T cells in Graves' hyperthyroidism and ophthalmopathy.

This material consisted of peripheral blood mononuclear cells (PBMCs), taken at new diagnosis, from a patient treated with antithyroid drugs. The receptors originated from a young woman with Graves disease.

This clonotype was detected many times. This chain joins TRBV15 and TRBJ1-1; the D gene is possibly TRBD1 (5 bases). V shed 1 base and J shed 6 bases, with 12 bases lying between them. This CDR3 has 14 amino acids. The germline V gene encodes CDR1 LNHNV and CDR2 YYDKDF (reference sequence). Here the CDR3 reads CATSRGRVAAEAFF. The CDR3 bases are TGTGCCACCAGCAGAGGCAGGGTGGCTGCTGAAGCTTTCTTT. The whole variable domain, filled in from reference TRBV15 and TRBJ1-1, reads DAMVIQNPRYQVTQFGKPVTLSCSQTLNHNVMYWYQQKSSQAPKLLFHYYDKDFNNEADTPDNFQSRRPNTSFCFLDIRSPGLGDTAMYLCATSRGRVAAEAFFGQGTRLTVV.

This clonotype was observed at least ten times. This sequence joins TRBV18 and TRBJ2-1; 12 bases match TRBD2. This CDR3 is built from 15 residues. The V gene's germline CDR1 is KGHSH and CDR2 LQKENI. The V and J ends lost 3 bases and 8 bases, in that order; junction bases with no gene match: 5. CDR3 in amino acids: CASSPTSGSGYEQFF. For the CDR3, the DNA is TGTGCCAGCTCACCGACTAGCGGGAGCGGCTATGAGCAGTTCTTC. Full variable domain (missing parts from reference TRBV18 and TRBJ2-1): NAGVMQNPRHLVRRRGQEARLRCSPMKGHSHVYWYRQLPEEGLKFMVYLQKENIIDESGMPKERFSAEFPKEGPSILRIQQVVRGDSAAYFCASSPTSGSGYEQFFGPGTRLTVL.

This clonotype was counted at least ten times. This sequence joins TRBV12-3 or TRBV12-4 and TRBJ2-1, with D uncertain. The V end was cut by 5 bases, the J end by 4 bases, with 12 bases between. CDR3 length equals 14 residues. The CDR3 sequence is CASSPQVRYNEQFF. For the CDR3, the DNA is TGTGCCAGCAGTCCCCAGGTGAGGTACAATGAGCAGTTCTTC.

This clonotype was observed a few times. The genes are TRBV11-2 and TRBJ2-2; no definite D call. The V gene lost 11 bases and the J gene lost 1 base, with 14 bases spanning the gap. Germline CDR1 and CDR2: SGHAT and FQNNGV. This CDR3 has 14 amino acids. CDR3 sequence: CACRSSRNTGELFF. In nucleotides, the CDR3 is TGTGCCTGTAGGTCCAGCAGGAACACCGGGGAGCTGTTTTTT.

This clonotype was seen ten or more times. This sequence joins TRBV29-1 and TRBJ2-3; D gene unclear. CDR1 is SQVTM, CDR2 ANQGSEA, per germline. The length of the CDR3 is 16 residues. V lost 6 bases to trimming and J lost 1 base, with 20 bases between them. The CDR3 DNA sequence: TGCAGCGTGAAGGGCTGGTCTTATGGACGCACAGATACGCAGTATTTT. As protein: CSVKGWSYGRTDTQYF.

Ten or more counts support this clonotype. J is TRBJ2-5 and V is TRBV6-1; D perhaps matches TRBD2 (5 bases). This CDR3 contains 13 residues. In germline, CDR1 is MNHNS, CDR2 SASEGT. Trimming cost V 4 bases and J 5 bases, with 11 bases left between them. The CDR3 here is CASSAGVRETQYF. CDR3 DNA sequence: TGTGCCAGCAGTGCCGGGGTTAGGGAGACCCAGTACTTC.

The table lists this clonotype with a few counts. This sequence joins TRBV28 and TRBJ2-1, with TRBD1 as a possible D gene (6 bases). Germline-derived CDR1 and CDR2 are MDHEN and SYDVKM. This CDR3 contains 13 residues. Trimming cost V 7 bases and J 6 bases, with 13 bases left between them. The DNA of the CDR3 is TGTGCCAGCACGTCAGGGGCCCCCAATGAGCAGTTCTTC. Residues: CASTSGAPNEQFF.

This clonotype was seen more than once but under ten times. The rearrangement joins TRBV2 to TRBJ2-2; D perhaps matches TRBD1 (6 bases). Germline values: CDR1 SNHLY, CDR2 FYNNEI. Trimming took 10 bases from V and 7 from J, leaving 19 bases between them. This CDR3 comprises 14 residues. The CDR3 reads CATYRVGSVGELFF. The CDR3 coding sequence is TGTGCCACTTACAGGGTCGGGTCGGTCGGGGAGCTGTTTTTT.

Of note for this clonotype: The junction shows a germline mismatch at one end, possibly a read error. The genes are TRBV4-1 and TRBJ1-2; TRBD1 agrees at 8 bases. The CDR3 totals 14 residues. Germline CDR1 MGHRA, CDR2 YSYEKL. This CDR3 reads CAGSQGQGNYGYTF. As DNA, the CDR3 is TGCGCCGGCAGCCAAGGACAGGGTAACTATGGCTACACCTTC.

This clonotype was observed at least ten times. The chain combines TRBV20-1 with TRBJ2-7, with D possibly TRBD1 on 5 matching bases. The CDR3 runs 10 residues. Per the germline V gene, CDR1 is DFQATT and CDR2 is SNEGSKA (reference sequence). The V and J ends lost 3 bases and 5 bases respectively, with 5 bases between them. In DNA form, the CDR3 reads TGCAGTGCTAGGGACAACGAGCAGTACTTC. Encoded protein: CSARDNEQYF.

This clonotype has at least ten counts. V and J are TRBV6-1 and TRBJ2-7, with D tentatively TRBD2 (6 bases). Germline V gives CDR1 MNHNS, CDR2 SASEGT. V gave up 6 bases and J gave up 2 bases, with 14 bases separating them. This CDR3 has 14 residues. As DNA, the CDR3 is TGTGCCAGCAGGGCCGGGACTTCTACCTACGAGCAGTACTTC. Translating gives CASRAGTSTYEQYF.

J is TRBJ2-7 and V is TRBV19; the D call may be TRBD1 or TRBD2 (5 bases each). The CDR3 is made up of 12 amino acids. Trimming stripped 3 bases from V and 4 bases from J, with 7 bases between. From germline, CDR1 is LNHDA and CDR2 SQIVND (reference sequence). The DNA of the CDR3 is TGTGCCAGTAGTATTGAGGGGTACGAGCAGTACTTC. Translated: CASSIEGYEQYF.

A few counts support this clonotype. The V and J genes are TRBV28 and TRBJ1-1; D perhaps matches TRBD1 (5 bases). The CDR3 is 15 residues long. Trimming removed 5 bases from V and 9 bases from J, with 22 bases in between. The germline CDR1 and CDR2 sequences are MDHEN and SYDVKM. CDR3 coding DNA: TGTGCCAGCAGTCTCACCCCGGACATTATACAACAAGCTTTCTTT. Translated, it gives CASSLTPDIIQQAFF.

This clonotype was seen repeatedly, ten times or more. The V gene is TRBV3-1, the J gene TRBJ1-2; no clear D gene. The CDR3 length is 13 residues. The ends were cut back, 3 bases at V and 1 base at J, with 6 bases in the middle. Germline V gene lookup returns CDR1 LGHDT and CDR2 YNNKEL (reference sequence). The CDR3 DNA is TGTGCCAGCAGCCATTACGTTAACTATGGCTACACCTTC. It encodes CASSHYVNYGYTF.

Regarding this clonotype: It may be a read error: a sequence one base away is much more abundant. This chain uses TRBV2 with TRBJ1-4, with unresolved D. The germline CDR1 and CDR2 sequences are SNHLY and FYNNEI. This CDR3 is built from 15 residues. For the CDR3, the DNA is TGTGCCAGCAGTGAGAGCGGCCGGGCGGGTGAAGAACTGTTTTTT. Translated: CASSESGRAGEELFF.

At least ten counts were recorded for this clonotype. This sequence joins TRBV7-9 and TRBJ2-1; D tentatively reads TRBD1 or TRBD2 (5 bases each). V was trimmed by 3 bases and J by 5 bases, leaving 14 bases between them. Germline loops: CDR1 SEHNR, CDR2 FQNEAQ (reference sequence). CDR3 length: 15 residues. The CDR3: CASSLVMGVDNEQFF. In DNA, the CDR3 is TGTGCCAGCAGCTTGGTGATGGGGGTGGACAATGAGCAGTTCTTC.

Regarding this clonotype: A read error may be the cause here, since a much bigger clone is one base away. DNA for the CDR3: TGTGCCAGCAGGTTAGGGACAGGCCCGGCTCTCTTT. Its protein is CASRLGTGPALF. The rearrangement links TRBV11-2 to TRBJ2-3; the match to TRBD1 covers 8 bases. The CDR3 has 12 amino acids. Germline V gene lookup returns CDR1 SGHAT and CDR2 FQNNGV.

This clonotype was counted at least ten times. The rearrangement links TRBV28 to TRBJ2-7; D might be TRBD1 (6 bases). Between the trimmed V and J ends, which lost 4 bases and 2 bases, there was a span of 18 bases. The CDR3 contains 16 residues. CDR1 is MDHEN, CDR2 SYDVKM, per germline. The CDR3 DNA reads as TGTGCCAGCAGTTCCGACAACAGGGACGGGCCCTACGAGCAGTACTTC. Translating gives CASSSDNRDGPYEQYF.

This chain links TRBV6-1 with TRBJ2-1, with D perhaps matching TRBD2 (5 bases). The CDR3 has 15 amino acids. Trimming shortened V by 6 bases and J by 0 bases, and 12 bases separated the two germline ends. Germline lookup yields CDR1 MNHNS and CDR2 SASEGT. Here the CDR3 reads CASSISVYSYNEQFF. In DNA form, the CDR3 reads TGTGCCAGCAGCATTAGCGTTTACTCCTACAATGAGCAGTTCTTC.

This clonotype was picked up many times. This chain joins TRBV2 and TRBJ1-1, with D maybe TRBD1 (5 bases). Germline V CDR1 and CDR2: SNHLY, FYNNEI. Trimming took off 6 bases at V and 4 bases at J, with 18 bases between the two ends. CDR3 length: 15 amino acids. CDR3 in amino acids: CASREGLERRTEAFF. In DNA, the CDR3 is TGTGCCAGCAGGGAGGGACTCGAAAGACGCACTGAAGCTTTCTTT.

Comment on this clonotype: A single base separates this from a much larger clone, so it may be a read error. This sequence joins TRBV12-3 or TRBV12-4 and TRBJ2-7; TRBD2 aligns across 7 bases. J was trimmed by 7 bases and V by 2 bases; bases with no gene match: 11. The CDR3 runs to 15 residues. The CDR3 nucleotides are TGTGCCAGCAGTTTATGGCTAGCGGAGAACAATGAGCAGTACTTC. Translated, it gives CASSLWLAENNEQYF.

The rearrangement uses TRBV12-3 or TRBV12-4 and TRBJ1-5; possible D gene TRBD1, 6 bases. The CDR3 contains 18 residues. The germline V and J ends were trimmed by 2 bases and 1 base, with 18 bases remaining between them. The CDR3 sequence: CASSLWDTTGGSNQPQHF. In nucleotides, the CDR3 is TGTGCCAGCAGTTTATGGGACACCACAGGAGGAAGCAATCAGCCCCAGCATTTT.

This clonotype was detected only a few times. This chain uses TRBV29-1 with TRBJ2-3; 10 bases agree with TRBD1. Germline CDR1 SQVTM, CDR2 ANQGSEA. The V and J ends lost 7 bases and 3 bases, in that order; junction bases with no gene match: 10. The CDR3 runs to 15 residues. This CDR3 is CSASPGQGFTDTQYF. Here the CDR3 DNA reads TGCAGCGCATCCCCGGGACAGGGGTTTACAGATACGCAGTATTTT.

Many counts were recorded for this clonotype. The chain has TRBV29-1 and TRBJ2-1; the match to TRBD2 covers 16 bases. The J segment lost 6 bases and the V segment lost 4 bases, leaving 3 bases of the junction unmatched. The CDR3 is made up of 15 amino acids. CDR1 is SQVTM, CDR2 ANQGSEA, per germline. The CDR3 coding sequence is TGCAGCGTTGTGGGACTAGCGGGAGGGATCAATGAGCAGTTCTTC. Translated: CSVVGLAGGINEQFF.

The sample holds many counts of this clonotype. The V call is TRBV11-3, the J call TRBJ2-5; 14 nucleotides agree with TRBD2. V dropped 5 bases and J dropped 4; count of bases not matched to a gene: 9. CDR1 is SGHNT and CDR2 is YENEEA in the germline V gene. This CDR3 comprises 17 residues. The CDR3 reads CASSPGGLAGEVETQYF. CDR3 in DNA: TGTGCCAGCAGCCCAGGGGGACTAGCGGGAGAGGTAGAGACCCAGTACTTC.

Comment on this clonotype: A read error may be the cause here, since a much bigger clone is one base away. The chain links TRBV7-3 to TRBJ2-1; D may be TRBD1 or TRBD2 (6 bases each). CDR1 SGHTA and CDR2 FQGTGA come from the germline V gene. The CDR3 runs 15 residues. For the CDR3, the DNA is TGTGTCAGCAGCCCTTTAGCGGCAGGGGACCATGAGCAGTTCTTC. Translation: CVSSPLAAGDHEQFF. Using reference TRBV7-3 and TRBJ2-1 for the parts outside the CDR3, the full variable domain is GAGVSQTPSNKVTEKGKYVELRCDPISGHTALYWYRQSLGQGPEFLIYFQGTGAADDSGLPNDRFFAVRPEGSVSTLKIQRTERGDSAVYLCVSSPLAAGDHEQFFGPGTRLTVL.

This clonotype was seen ten or more times. The V call is TRBV6-5, the J call TRBJ2-7; D not certain. From germline, CDR1 is MNHEY and CDR2 SVGAGI. The CDR3 contains 15 residues. V was trimmed by 0 bases and J by 0 bases, leaving 9 bases between them. The CDR3 bases are TGTGCCAGCAGTTACTCGCCCGGAAACTCCTACGAGCAGTACTTC. Translating gives CASSYSPGNSYEQYF.

This clonotype was counted at least ten times. The chain employs TRBV30 and TRBJ2-7; TRBD1 aligns across 11 bases. After removal of 0 bases from V and 3 bases from J, the junction contained 1 base not matched to a gene. CDR1 is GTSNPN and CDR2 is SVGIG in the germline V gene (reference sequence). This CDR3 region has 14 residues. In nucleotides, the CDR3 is TGTGCCTGGAGTGTGGGGACAGGGGGCTACGAGCAGTACTTC. It yields the protein CAWSVGTGGYEQYF.

The chain uses TRBV27 and TRBJ1-6, with D unresolved. Trimming pared 6 bases from V and 0 bases from J, leaving 12 bases between. The length of the CDR3 is 16 residues. Per the germline V gene, CDR1 is MNHEY and CDR2 is SMNVEV (reference sequence). Here the CDR3 DNA reads TGTGCCAGCAGGCTTATCGAGAGCTCCTATAATTCACCCCTCCACTTT. As protein: CASRLIESSYNSPLHF.

V gene TRBV4-1 combines with J gene TRBJ2-7; unclear D gene. CDR3 length equals 15 residues. V lost 0 bases and J 2 bases, leaving 11 bases between the germline ends. CDR1 and CDR2 from the germline V gene are MGHRA and YSYEKL. Here the CDR3 DNA reads TGCGCCAGCAGCCAAGATCACGGACGCACCTACGAGCAGTACTTC. Its protein product is CASSQDHGRTYEQYF.